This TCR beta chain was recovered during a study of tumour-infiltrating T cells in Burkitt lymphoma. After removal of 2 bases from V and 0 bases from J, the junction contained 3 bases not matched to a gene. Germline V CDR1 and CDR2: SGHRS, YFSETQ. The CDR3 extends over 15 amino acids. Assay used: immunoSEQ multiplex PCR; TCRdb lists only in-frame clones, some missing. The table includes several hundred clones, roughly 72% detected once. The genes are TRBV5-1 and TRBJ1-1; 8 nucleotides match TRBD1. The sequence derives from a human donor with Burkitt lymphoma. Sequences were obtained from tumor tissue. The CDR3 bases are TGCGCCAGCAGCTTACAGGGGGTCATGAACACTGAAGCTTTCTTT. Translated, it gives CASSLQGVMNTEAFF.